This T cell receptor beta chain was recorded in a study of neoadjuvant anti-PD-1 for oral cavity cancer. Whole-study context: Nivolumab at 3 mg/kg was mostly given biweekly, three to four doses, pre-surgery. Broader study findings: TCR analyses covered only a few patients per response group.

This clone was found a few times. Its cognate antigen is unknown. Germline loops: CDR1 GTSNPN, CDR2 SVGIG (reference sequence). Deletions cut 4 bases from V and 3 bases from J, with 9 bases between. The CDR3 has 13 residues. TCRdb keeps only in-frame clones here, not all; method: immunoSEQ multiplex PCR. The sample contains 1,100 to 1,500 clones, 50% to 75% of which appear only once. Time point noted: after neoadjuvant nivolumab, at surgical resection. This chain uses TRBV30 with TRBJ1-4; no reliable D call. This receptor was taken from a person aged 35 to 85 with oral cavity squamous cell carcinoma. Specimen: tumor tissue, collected after nivolumab (anti-PD-1) treatment. In nucleotides, the CDR3 is TGTGCCTGGAATGGGCAGTCTAATGAAAAACTGTTTTTT. It encodes CAWNGQSNEKLFF.